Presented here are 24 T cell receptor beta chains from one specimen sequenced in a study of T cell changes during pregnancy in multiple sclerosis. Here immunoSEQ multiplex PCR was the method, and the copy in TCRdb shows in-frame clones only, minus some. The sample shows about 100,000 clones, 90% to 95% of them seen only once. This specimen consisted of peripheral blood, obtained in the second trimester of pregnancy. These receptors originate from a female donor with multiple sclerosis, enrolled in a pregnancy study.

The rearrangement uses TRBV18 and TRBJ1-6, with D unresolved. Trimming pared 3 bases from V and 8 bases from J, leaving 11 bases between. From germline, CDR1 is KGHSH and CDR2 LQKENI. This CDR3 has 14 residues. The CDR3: CASSPMRDDSPLHF. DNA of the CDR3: TGTGCCAGCTCACCTATGAGGGATGATTCACCCCTCCACTTT.

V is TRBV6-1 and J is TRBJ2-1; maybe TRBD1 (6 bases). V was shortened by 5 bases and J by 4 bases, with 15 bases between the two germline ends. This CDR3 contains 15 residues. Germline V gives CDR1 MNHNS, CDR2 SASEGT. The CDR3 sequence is CASSPDRSIYNEQFF. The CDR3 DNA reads TGTGCCAGCAGTCCAGACAGGTCTATATACAATGAGCAGTTCTTC.

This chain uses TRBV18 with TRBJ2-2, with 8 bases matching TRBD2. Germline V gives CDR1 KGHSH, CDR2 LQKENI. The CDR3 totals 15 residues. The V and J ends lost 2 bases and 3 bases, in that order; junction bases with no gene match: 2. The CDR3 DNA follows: TGTGCCAGCTCACCATCGGGAGGGTACACCGGGGAGCTGTTTTTT. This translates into CASSPSGGYTGELFF.

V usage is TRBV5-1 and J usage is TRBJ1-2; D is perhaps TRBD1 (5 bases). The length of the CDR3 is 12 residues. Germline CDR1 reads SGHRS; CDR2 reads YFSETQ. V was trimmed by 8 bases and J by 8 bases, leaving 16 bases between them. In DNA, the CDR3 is TGCGCCAGTTCCGGGACTTATTCCGGCTACACCTTC. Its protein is CASSGTYSGYTF.

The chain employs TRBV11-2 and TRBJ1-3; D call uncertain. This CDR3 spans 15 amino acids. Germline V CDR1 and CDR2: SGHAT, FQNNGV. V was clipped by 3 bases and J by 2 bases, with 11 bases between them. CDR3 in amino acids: CASSLEVWAGNTIYF. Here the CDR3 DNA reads TGTGCCAGCAGCTTGGAGGTCTGGGCTGGAAACACCATATATTTT.

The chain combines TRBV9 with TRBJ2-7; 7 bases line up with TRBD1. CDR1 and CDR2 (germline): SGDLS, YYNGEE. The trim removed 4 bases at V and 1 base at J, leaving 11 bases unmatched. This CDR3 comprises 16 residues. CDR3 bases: TGTGCCAGCAGCCCGCAAACAGGGGTCGGGTCCTACGAGCAGTACTTC. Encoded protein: CASSPQTGVGSYEQYF.

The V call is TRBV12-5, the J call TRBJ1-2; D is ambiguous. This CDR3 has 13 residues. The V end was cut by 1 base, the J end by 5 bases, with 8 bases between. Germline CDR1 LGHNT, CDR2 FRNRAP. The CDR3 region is CASGLDSEYGYTF. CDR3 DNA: TGTGCTAGTGGTTTGGACAGTGAATATGGCTACACCTTC.

The CDR3 reads CASSPLDPGINTEAFF. In DNA, the CDR3 is TGCGCCAGCAGCCCGCTCGACCCAGGCATCAACACTGAAGCTTTCTTT. This chain uses TRBV5-1 with TRBJ1-1; D uncertain. V dropped 4 bases and J dropped 2 bases, with 18 bases sitting between them. The CDR3 totals 16 residues. Germline V lookup: CDR1 SGHRS, CDR2 YFSETQ.

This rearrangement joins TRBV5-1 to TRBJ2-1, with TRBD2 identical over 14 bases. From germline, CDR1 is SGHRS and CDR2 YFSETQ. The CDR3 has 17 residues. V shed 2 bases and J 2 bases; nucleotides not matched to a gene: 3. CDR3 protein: CASSFMGLAGAYNEQFF. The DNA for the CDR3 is TGCGCCAGCAGCTTTATGGGACTAGCGGGGGCCTACAATGAGCAGTTCTTC.

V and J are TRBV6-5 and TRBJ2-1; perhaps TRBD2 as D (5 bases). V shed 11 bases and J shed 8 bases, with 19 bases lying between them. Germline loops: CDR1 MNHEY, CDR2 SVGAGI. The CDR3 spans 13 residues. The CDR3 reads CAVMAASRHEQFF. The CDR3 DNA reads TGTGCCGTCATGGCCGCTAGCAGGCATGAGCAGTTCTTC.

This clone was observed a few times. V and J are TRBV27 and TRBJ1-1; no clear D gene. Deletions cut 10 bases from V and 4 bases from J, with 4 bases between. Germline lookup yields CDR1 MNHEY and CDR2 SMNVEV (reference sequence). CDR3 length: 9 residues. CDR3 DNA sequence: TGTGCCACCCTCACTGAAGCTTTCTTT. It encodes CATLTEAFF.

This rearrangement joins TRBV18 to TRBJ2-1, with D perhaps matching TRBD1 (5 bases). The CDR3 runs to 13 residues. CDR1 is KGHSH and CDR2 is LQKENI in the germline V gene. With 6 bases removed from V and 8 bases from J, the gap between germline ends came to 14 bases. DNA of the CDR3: TGTGCCAGCTCTCCCAGACAGAACCATGAGCAGTTCTTC. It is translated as CASSPRQNHEQFF.

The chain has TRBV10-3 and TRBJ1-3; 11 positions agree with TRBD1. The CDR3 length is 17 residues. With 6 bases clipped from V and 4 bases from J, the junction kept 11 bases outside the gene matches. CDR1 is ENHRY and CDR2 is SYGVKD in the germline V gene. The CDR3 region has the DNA TGTGCCATCAGCCCCCGGGGACAGGGGGTTTCGGGAAACACCATATATTTT. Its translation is CAISPRGQGVSGNTIYF.

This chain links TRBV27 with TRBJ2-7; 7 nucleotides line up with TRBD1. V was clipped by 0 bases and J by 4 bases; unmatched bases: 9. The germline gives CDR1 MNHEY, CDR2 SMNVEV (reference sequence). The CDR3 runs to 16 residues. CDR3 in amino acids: CASSLSKGDSGYEQYF. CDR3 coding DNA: TGTGCCAGCAGTTTATCGAAGGGGGACAGTGGTTACGAGCAGTACTTC.

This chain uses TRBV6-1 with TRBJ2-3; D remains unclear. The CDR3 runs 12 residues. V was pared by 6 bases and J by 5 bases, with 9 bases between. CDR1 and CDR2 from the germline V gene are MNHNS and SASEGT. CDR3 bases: TGTGCCAGCAGCGAACGCGTAGATACGCAGTATTTT. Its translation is CASSERVDTQYF.

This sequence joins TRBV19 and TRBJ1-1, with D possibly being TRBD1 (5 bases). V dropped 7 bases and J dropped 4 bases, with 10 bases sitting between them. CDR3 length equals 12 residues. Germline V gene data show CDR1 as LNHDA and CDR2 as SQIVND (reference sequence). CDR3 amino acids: CASTTASTEAFF. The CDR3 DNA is TGTGCCAGTACGACAGCTTCCACTGAAGCTTTCTTT.

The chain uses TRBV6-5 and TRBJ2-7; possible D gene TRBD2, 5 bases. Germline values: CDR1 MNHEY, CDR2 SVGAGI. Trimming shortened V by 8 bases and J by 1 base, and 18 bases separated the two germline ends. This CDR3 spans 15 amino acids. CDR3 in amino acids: CASGLGPPESYEQYF. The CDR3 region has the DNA TGTGCCAGCGGACTCGGGCCTCCGGAGTCCTACGAGCAGTACTTC.

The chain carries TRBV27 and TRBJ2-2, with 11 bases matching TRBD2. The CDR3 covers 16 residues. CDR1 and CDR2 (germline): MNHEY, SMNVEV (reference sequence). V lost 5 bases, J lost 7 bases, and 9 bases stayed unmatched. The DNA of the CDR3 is TGTGCCAGCAGTCCGTTAGCGGGAGGGCCGGGCGGGGAGCTGTTTTTT. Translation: CASSPLAGGPGGELFF.

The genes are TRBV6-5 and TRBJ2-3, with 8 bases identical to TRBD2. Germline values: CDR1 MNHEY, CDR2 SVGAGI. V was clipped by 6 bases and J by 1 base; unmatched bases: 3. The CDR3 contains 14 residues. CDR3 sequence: CASRRSGGTDTQYF. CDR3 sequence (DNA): TGTGCCAGCAGACGTAGCGGGGGCACAGATACGCAGTATTTT.

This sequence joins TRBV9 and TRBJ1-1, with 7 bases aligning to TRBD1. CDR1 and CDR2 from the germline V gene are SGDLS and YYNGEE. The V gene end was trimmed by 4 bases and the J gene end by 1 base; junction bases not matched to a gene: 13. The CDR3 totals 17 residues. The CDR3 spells CASSKNPGQITNTEAFF. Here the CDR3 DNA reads TGTGCCAGCAGCAAGAATCCGGGACAGATAACGAACACTGAAGCTTTCTTT.

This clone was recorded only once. CDR3 protein: CASSSIAGVNTEAFF. In DNA, the CDR3 is TGTGCCAGCAGTTCTATTGCAGGGGTGAACACTGAAGCTTTCTTT. The chain is built from TRBV27 and TRBJ1-1, with D tentatively TRBD1 (6 bases). V lost 4 bases and J 0 bases, leaving 12 bases between the germline ends. CDR1 and CDR2 (germline): MNHEY, SMNVEV (reference sequence). The CDR3 loop spans 15 amino acids.

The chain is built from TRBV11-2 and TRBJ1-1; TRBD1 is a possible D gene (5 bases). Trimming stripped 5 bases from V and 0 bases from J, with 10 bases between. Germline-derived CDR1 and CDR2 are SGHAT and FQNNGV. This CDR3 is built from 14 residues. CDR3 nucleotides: TGTGCCAGCAGCCCAGGACACATGAACACTGAAGCTTTCTTT. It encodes CASSPGHMNTEAFF.

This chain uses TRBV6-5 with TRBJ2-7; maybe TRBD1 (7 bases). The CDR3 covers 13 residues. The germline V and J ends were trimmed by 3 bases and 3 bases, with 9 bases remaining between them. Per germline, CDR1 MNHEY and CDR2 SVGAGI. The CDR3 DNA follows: TGTGCCAGCAGTTATCAGGGGGGCTACGAGCAGTACTTC. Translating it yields CASSYQGGYEQYF.

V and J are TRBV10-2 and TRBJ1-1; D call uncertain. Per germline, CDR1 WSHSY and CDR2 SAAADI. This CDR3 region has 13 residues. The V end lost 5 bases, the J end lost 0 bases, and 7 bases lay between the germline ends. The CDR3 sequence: CASSSGLNTEAFF. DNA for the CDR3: TGCGCCAGCAGTTCGGGATTGAACACTGAAGCTTTCTTT.